Listed here are 7 T cell receptor beta chains from one sample, sequenced in a study of metastatic and nonmetastatic thyroid tumors (TCRdb year 2020). No treatment had been received by any patient before thyroid surgery. Library preparation employed PCR. Data came from an Illumina HiSeq 4000. Using fastp at Q25 and MiXCR, TCRdb reprocessed the public reads and kept productive beta chains. This sample has tens of thousands of clones in its table, and roughly 12% of those were observed once. The biggest ten clones account for roughly 25% of the sample. The sample consisted of blood. These receptors were obtained from a female donor with papillary thyroid cancer or a benign thyroid nodule (not recorded which). Some clones in this sample may be carry-over from other donors' samples.

Ten or more counts support this clone. The V call is TRBV7-3, the J call TRBJ1-5, with D unresolved. This CDR3 comprises 14 residues. Looked up from germline, CDR1 is SGHTA and CDR2 is FQGTGA. The V end lost 8 bases, the J end lost 0 bases, and 11 bases lay between the germline ends. CDR3 coding DNA: TGTGCCAGCCTGGAGCGCGGTAGCAATCAGCCCCAGCATTTT. It is translated as CASLERGSNQPQHF.

This clone is medium-sized (0.01 to 0.1%) by share. The rearrangement links TRBV6-2 or TRBV6-3 to TRBJ2-7; D is uncertain. With 2 bases removed from V and 1 base from J, the gap between germline ends came to 12 bases. The CDR3 is 15 amino acids. Germline V lookup: CDR1 MNHEY, CDR2 SVGEGT. The CDR3: CASSYSQMKSYEQYF. Written as DNA, the CDR3 is TGTGCCAGCAGTTACAGCCAGATGAAATCCTACGAGCAGTACTTC.

By sample fraction, this clone is medium-sized. The rearrangement joins TRBV12-3 or TRBV12-4 to TRBJ2-7; TRBD2 aligns across 7 bases. This CDR3 contains 15 residues. The J segment lost 1 base and the V segment lost 5 bases, leaving 8 bases of the junction unmatched. CDR3 residues: CASSPSGLLSYEQYF. The CDR3 DNA sequence: TGTGCCAGCAGTCCCTCGGGACTACTGTCCTACGAGCAGTACTTC.

With respect to this clone: This sequence may be a read error, since a much larger clone differs from it by one base. The CDR3 DNA reads as TGTGTCAGCAGCTTCTCAAAGGGATGGAAGGGCCACACCTTC. Translating gives CVSSFSKGWKGHTF. This chain connects TRBV11-2 to TRBJ1-2; D remains ambiguous. The germline gives CDR1 SGHAT, CDR2 FQNNGV. The CDR3 contains 14 residues.

This clone is labeled medium-sized. This chain uses TRBV28 with TRBJ1-1; 8 bases map to TRBD1. From germline, CDR1 is MDHEN and CDR2 SYDVKM. The CDR3 is 12 residues long. V dropped 5 bases and J dropped 11; count of bases not matched to a gene: 7. CDR3 bases: TGTGCCAGCAGTGTCGGGACAGGTCGGGCTTTCTTT. Its translation is CASSVGTGRAFF.

In its sample, this clone was seen many times. The rearrangement uses TRBV6-2 or TRBV6-3 and TRBJ1-1; 7 bases line up with TRBD1. Germline values: CDR1 MNHEY, CDR2 SVGEGT. V lost 5 bases to trimming and J lost 4 bases; unmatched junction nucleotides: 10. This CDR3 has 15 amino acids. In DNA, the CDR3 is TGTGCCAGCAGTCCCCAGACAGGGCGAGGCACTGAAGCTTTCTTT. This codes for CASSPQTGRGTEAFF.

This clone has ten or more counts. DNA of the CDR3: TGTGCCAGCAGCGTAGGGGGGGGCCGCTCCTACAATGAGCAGTTCTTC. It specifies CASSVGGGRSYNEQFF. This chain uses TRBV9 with TRBJ2-1; D is perhaps TRBD2 (7 bases). This CDR3 has 16 residues. Trimming removed 0 bases from V and 0 bases from J, with 10 bases in between. Germline CDR1 and CDR2: SGDLS and YYNGEE.